Below are 28 T cell receptor beta chains sequenced from a single sample in a study of blood T cell repertoires in COVID-19. Sequencing used immunoSEQ multiplex PCR; TCRdb keeps in-frame clones, though not all of them. The sample records some 200,000 clones, 80% to 85% being singletons. The sequenced sample was peripheral blood. The receptors were sampled from a woman in her 70s with COVID-19, enrolled during active disease.

The chain has TRBV15 and TRBJ2-2; perhaps TRBD1 as D (6 bases). Germline V CDR1 and CDR2: LNHNV, YYDKDF (reference sequence). Deletions cut 1 base from V and 3 bases from J, with 9 bases between. This CDR3 is built from 15 residues. The CDR3 bases are TGTGCCACCAGCAGAGCAGGGGCGCACACCGGGGAGCTGTTTTTT. It encodes CATSRAGAHTGELFF. Complete variable domain (other parts from reference TRBV15 and TRBJ2-2): DAMVIQNPRYQVTQFGKPVTLSCSQTLNHNVMYWYQQKSSQAPKLLFHYYDKDFNNEADTPDNFQSRRPNTSFCFLDIRSPGLGDTAMYLCATSRAGAHTGELFFGEGSRLTVL.

The chain couples TRBV3-1 (or the pseudogene TRBV3-2) to TRBJ2-3; 9 bases map to TRBD1. Germline CDR1 is LGHDT and CDR2 is YNNKEL (reference sequence). This CDR3 has 18 residues. J gave up 2 bases and V 3 bases, and 12 bases lay outside the gene matches. The CDR3 nucleotides are TGTGCCAGCAGCCACGCTACCGGGACAGGGTTTTTCACAGATACGCAGTATTTT. Protein sequence: CASSHATGTGFFTDTQYF.

This clone was seen once. The chain combines TRBV6-5 with TRBJ1-5; unclear D gene. Per the germline V gene, CDR1 is MNHEY and CDR2 is SVGAGI. Trimming took 0 bases from V and 4 from J, leaving 10 bases between them. The CDR3 contains 15 residues. The CDR3 here is CASSYSAGSNQPQHF. DNA of the CDR3: TGTGCCAGCAGTTACTCGGCGGGGAGTAATCAGCCCCAGCATTTT.

This clone was seen a handful of times. The gene calls are TRBV21-1 and TRBJ1-6; the table's D call TRBD1 went unverified against the DNA. TRBV21-1 is tagged as a pseudogene. The CDR3 is made up of 17 amino acids. The CDR3 sequence is CASSPTLLTGGNSPLHF. The CDR3 DNA follows: TGTGCCAGCAGCCCTACTTTGCTGACAGGGGGCAATTCACCCCTCCACTTT.

V gene TRBV2 combines with J gene TRBJ2-1; no clear D gene. The V gene lost 4 bases and the J gene lost 7 bases, with 5 bases spanning the gap. The V gene's germline CDR1 is SNHLY and CDR2 FYNNEI. CDR3 size: 11 residues. The CDR3 bases are TGTGCCAGCAGTGGGCCTAATGAGCAGTTCTTC. It yields the protein CASSGPNEQFF.

This clone showed up just once. The chain links TRBV2 to TRBJ2-1, with 8 bases identical to TRBD1. After removal of 6 bases from V and 6 bases from J, the junction contained 10 bases not matched to a gene. Germline V lookup: CDR1 SNHLY, CDR2 FYNNEI. This CDR3 region has 15 residues. CDR3 in amino acids: CASRVSGQAVNEQFF. The CDR3 DNA is TGTGCCAGCAGAGTATCGGGACAGGCCGTCAATGAGCAGTTCTTC.

The count of this clone is one. This chain connects TRBV7-2 to TRBJ2-1, with D perhaps matching TRBD1 (7 bases). Germline CDR1 and CDR2: SGHTA and FQGNSA. Trimming shortened V by 5 bases and J by 7 bases, and 21 bases separated the two germline ends. The CDR3 is made up of 16 amino acids. CDR3 protein: CASSPRDSLRWNEQFF. DNA of the CDR3: TGTGCCAGCAGCCCGCGGGACAGCCTCAGGTGGAATGAGCAGTTCTTC.

The chain combines TRBV2 with TRBJ2-7; a weak D match, TRBD1 (6 bases). Trimming cost V 0 bases and J 6 bases, with 9 bases left between them. Germline V CDR1 and CDR2: SNHLY, FYNNEI. The CDR3 has 13 amino acids. The CDR3 region has the DNA TGTGCCAGCAGTGAAGCGCCCAGGGGCGAGCAGTACTTC. Amino acids: CASSEAPRGEQYF.

This rearrangement joins TRBV5-1 to TRBJ2-1, with TRBD2 matching 12 bases. V was clipped by 4 bases and J by 6 bases; unmatched bases: 5. The CDR3 spans 15 residues. Germline V gene lookup returns CDR1 SGHRS and CDR2 YFSETQ. CDR3 DNA: TGCGCCAGCAGCGTCGGACTAGCGGGAAGCAATGAGCAGTTCTTC. It codes for CASSVGLAGSNEQFF.

The chain couples TRBV5-1 to TRBJ2-5; 7 bases are shared with TRBD2. The CDR3 length is 15 residues. Germline V lookup: CDR1 SGHRS, CDR2 YFSETQ. J gave up 5 bases and V 5 bases, and 12 bases lay outside the gene matches. The DNA for the CDR3 is TGCGCCAGCAGTCAGGCAAGCGGGGAGGGGGAGACCCAGTACTTC. Amino acid sequence: CASSQASGEGETQYF.

This chain joins TRBV10-3 and TRBJ1-6, with D uncertain. V was clipped by 0 bases and J by 7 bases, with 13 bases between them. The length of the CDR3 is 16 residues. Per germline, CDR1 ENHRY and CDR2 SYGVKD. The CDR3 reads CAISESRQLGNSPLHF. The CDR3 DNA reads as TGTGCCATCAGTGAGTCGCGGCAGTTAGGAAATTCACCCCTCCACTTT.

The V and J genes are TRBV7-8 and TRBJ1-2, with unresolved D. This CDR3 contains 14 residues. Germline CDR1 reads SGHVS; CDR2 reads FQNEAQ. Trimming shortened V by 5 bases and J by 6 bases, and 16 bases separated the two germline ends. CDR3 coding DNA: TGTGCCAGCAGCGGACCGGGAACAGACGATGGCTACACCTTC. This codes for CASSGPGTDDGYTF.

J is TRBJ1-2 and V is TRBV24-1, with 10 bases fitting TRBD1. CDR1 and CDR2 (germline): KGHDR, SFDVKD. The CDR3 is 13 amino acids. Trimming cost V 7 bases and J 7 bases; bases outside gene matches: 5. This chain's CDR3 is CATRGQGVSGYTF. The CDR3 coding sequence is TGTGCCACCAGAGGACAGGGGGTATCTGGCTACACCTTC.

This clone was counted between two and nine times. This sequence joins TRBV25-1 and TRBJ1-6; 7 bases map to TRBD1. This CDR3 is built from 15 residues. Germline assignment: CDR1 MGHDK and CDR2 SYGVNS. Germline trimming cut 7 bases from V and 6 bases from J; bases unmatched to any gene: 9. In DNA form, the CDR3 reads TGTGCCAGCACCCAAGGGGCAGGGGGTAATTCACCCCTCCACTTT. This translates into CASTQGAGGNSPLHF. Drawing the rest from reference TRBV25-1 and TRBJ1-6, the complete variable domain is EADIYQTPRYLVIGTGKKITLECSQTMGHDKMYWYQQDPGMELHLIHYSYGVNSTEKGDLSSESTVSRIRTEHFPLTLESARPSHTSQYLCASTQGAGGNSPLHFGNGTRLTVT.

This chain uses TRBV6-2 or TRBV6-3 with TRBJ1-5; D not resolved. Per germline, CDR1 MNHEY and CDR2 SVGEGT. V shed 3 bases and J shed 3 bases, with 6 bases lying between them. The CDR3 runs to 13 residues. For the CDR3, the DNA is TGTGCCAGCAGTTATAATCCCAATCAGCCCCAGCATTTT. Protein product: CASSYNPNQPQHF.

CDR3: CSSLGPETQYF. CDR3 in DNA: TGCAGCTCACTGGGGCCAGAGACCCAGTACTTC. The gene calls are TRBV20-1 and TRBJ2-5; D may be TRBD1 (5 bases). The CDR3 has 11 amino acids. The germline CDR1 and CDR2 sequences are DFQATT and SNEGSKA (reference sequence).

This clone was found once. The chain has TRBV5-1 and TRBJ2-5; D remains ambiguous. The CDR3 is made up of 11 amino acids. CDR1 is SGHRS, CDR2 YFSETQ, per germline. The ends were cut back, 3 bases at V and 4 bases at J, with 4 bases in the middle. In DNA form, the CDR3 reads TGCGCCAGCAGCTCCGGAGAGACCCAGTACTTC. Translation: CASSSGETQYF.

This clone turned up a few times. The V call is TRBV30, the J call TRBJ2-2; perhaps TRBD1 as D (6 bases). Trimming removed 5 bases at V and 7 bases at J, with 14 bases between. Germline V gene sequence: CDR1 GTSNPN, CDR2 SVGIG (reference sequence). This CDR3 comprises 13 residues. In DNA form, the CDR3 reads TGTGCCTGGGCCCGAGGGGGTAACGGGGAGCTGTTTTTT. The encoded protein is CAWARGGNGELFF.

The chain recombines TRBV7-9 with TRBJ2-1; 8 bases agree with TRBD2. V was pared by 3 bases and J by 0 bases, with 13 bases of the junction left unmatched. This CDR3 comprises 19 residues. In germline, CDR1 is SEHNR, CDR2 FQNEAQ (reference sequence). The CDR3 nucleotides are TGTGCCAGCAGCTTCGGCAAAAAAGCGGGGGAGAGCTCCTACAATGAGCAGTTCTTC. Translation: CASSFGKKAGESSYNEQFF. The variable domain in full, with the rest retrieved from reference TRBV7-9 and TRBJ2-1, is DTGVSQNPRHKITKRGQNVTFRCDPISEHNRLYWYRQTLGQGPEFLTYFQNEAQLEKSRLLSDRFSAERPKGSFSTLEIQRTEQGDSAMYLCASSFGKKAGESSYNEQFFGPGTRLTVL.

The chain couples TRBV28 to TRBJ1-3; 9 bases map to TRBD1. CDR1 is MDHEN and CDR2 is SYDVKM in the germline V gene. V gave up 5 bases and J gave up 4 bases; unmatched junction bases: 9. This CDR3 comprises 16 residues. The CDR3 here is CASSLPHRGQGNTIYF. CDR3 bases: TGTGCCAGCAGTCTCCCGCACAGGGGGCAAGGAAACACCATATATTTT.

The chain is built from TRBV29-1 and TRBJ1-2; the D gene is possibly TRBD1 (6 bases). The CDR3 is 12 residues long. V was clipped by 6 bases and J by 4 bases, with 12 bases between them. The V gene's germline CDR1 is SQVTM and CDR2 ANQGSEA. The chain's CDR3 is CSVRTELYGYTF. CDR3 in DNA: TGCAGCGTCCGGACAGAGCTCTATGGCTACACCTTC.

This clone was detected once. The chain has TRBV19 and TRBJ1-2; D call uncertain. Germline CDR1 LNHDA, CDR2 SQIVND (reference sequence). The CDR3 extends over 13 amino acids. V was trimmed by 6 bases and J by 4 bases, leaving 12 bases between them. The CDR3 nucleotides read TGTGCCAGTAGGCTCGACTCGGGCTATGGCTACACCTTC. Protein product: CASRLDSGYGYTF.

Of note for this clone: The identical CDR3 is also encoded by other nucleotide sequences in the sample. The chain employs TRBV25-1 and TRBJ1-3; a possible D gene is TRBD1 (6 bases). The germline CDR1 and CDR2 sequences are MGHDK and SYGVNS. This CDR3 is built from 15 residues. Trimming stripped 0 bases from V and 2 bases from J, with 8 bases between. CDR3 DNA sequence: TGTGCCAGCAGTGAATATGGGGGCACTGGAAACACCATATATTTT. Protein product: CASSEYGGTGNTIYF.

This clone was detected only a few times. The chain recombines TRBV5-1 with TRBJ2-1; the D is unclear. V gave up 0 bases and J gave up 1 base, with 8 bases separating them. CDR3 length equals 15 residues. Germline CDR1 and CDR2: SGHRS and YFSETQ. In DNA form, the CDR3 reads TGCGCCAGCAGCTTGGACCCGAGATCCTACAATGAGCAGTTCTTC. Amino acids: CASSLDPRSYNEQFF.

This clone was detected only once. The rearrangement uses TRBV5-1 and TRBJ1-3, with D possibly matching TRBD1 (6 bases). With 4 bases removed from V and 0 bases from J, the gap between germline ends came to 14 bases. The CDR3 has 16 amino acids. Germline V lookup: CDR1 SGHRS, CDR2 YFSETQ. In DNA, the CDR3 is TGCGCCAGCAGCACGGAACAGGGTCGCTCTGGAAACACCATATATTTT. Translated: CASSTEQGRSGNTIYF. Complete variable domain (other parts from reference TRBV5-1 and TRBJ1-3): KAGVTQTPRYLIKTRGQQVTLSCSPISGHRSVSWYQQTPGQGLQFLFEYFSETQRNKGNFPGRFSGRQFSNSRSEMNVSTLELGDSALYLCASSTEQGRSGNTIYFGEGSWLTVV.

This clone occurred many times. The V call is TRBV4-2, the J call TRBJ1-2, with D possibly being TRBD1 (6 bases). Between the trimmed V and J ends, which lost 4 bases and 3 bases, there was a span of 12 bases. The germline gives CDR1 LGHNA, CDR2 YNFKEQ. The CDR3 length is 14 residues. DNA for the CDR3: TGTGCCAGCAGCCCCTTGGGACAAGACTATGGCTACACCTTC. It codes for CASSPLGQDYGYTF.

The chain is built from TRBV2 and TRBJ1-5; 7 bases map to TRBD1. The length of the CDR3 is 15 residues. The trim removed 6 bases at V and 2 bases at J, leaving 7 bases unmatched. CDR1 SNHLY and CDR2 FYNNEI come from the germline V gene. The CDR3 spells CASRLDRVGNQPQHF. Here the CDR3 DNA reads TGTGCCAGCAGACTCGACAGGGTGGGCAATCAGCCCCAGCATTTT.

The rearrangement uses TRBV5-1 and TRBJ2-1, with D unresolved. CDR1 and CDR2 (germline): SGHRS, YFSETQ. Trimming stripped 0 bases from V and 8 bases from J, with 15 bases between. The CDR3 spans 15 residues. In nucleotides, the CDR3 is TGCGCCAGCAGCTTGGCCGGCACTTTGGGCGATGAGCAGTTCTTC. This gives the protein CASSLAGTLGDEQFF.